These 27 T cell receptor beta chains share one sample of origin, sequenced in a study of early T cells in non-severe SARS-CoV-2 infection. MiXCR, applied by TCRdb to the 5' RACE reads, yields one record per CDR3 protein. Of about 62,000 distinct CDR3 sequences listed, about 9.3% are singletons. Sequencing was performed on whole blood. The receptors were gathered from an adult who was a healthcare worker with PCR-confirmed SARS-CoV-2 infection or an uninfected control (not recorded which).

This clonotype has more than one count but fewer than ten. The chain joins TRBV18 to TRBJ2-3; D perhaps matches TRBD2 (5 bases). V lost 0 bases and J lost 1, with 11 bases in between. The CDR3 has 16 amino acids. Germline V gene sequence: CDR1 KGHSH, CDR2 LQKENI. The CDR3 is CASSPPWYGGTDTQYF. CDR3 in DNA: TGTGCCAGCTCACCACCGTGGTACGGGGGCACAGATACGCAGTATTTT.

The table lists this clonotype with a few counts. The V gene is TRBV2, the J gene TRBJ1-5; D unclear. Germline-derived CDR1 and CDR2 are SNHLY and FYNNEI. V lost 8 bases to trimming and J lost 4 bases, with 12 bases between them. CDR3 length equals 13 residues. This CDR3 reads CASGWELNQPQHF. CDR3 bases: TGTGCCAGCGGGTGGGAGCTTAATCAGCCCCAGCATTTT.

This clonotype showed up many times. The rearrangement links TRBV6-1 to TRBJ1-5, with D perhaps TRBD1 (6 bases). V dropped 5 bases and J dropped 3 bases, with 11 bases sitting between them. Germline-derived CDR1 and CDR2 are MNHNS and SASEGT. The CDR3 sequence is 14 residues long. CDR3 coding DNA: TGTGCCAGCAGTCAGGGGCAGCCCAATCAGCCCCAGCATTTT. Translating it yields CASSQGQPNQPQHF.

The chain joins TRBV2 to TRBJ2-1, with D hard to call. The CDR3 runs 14 residues. V lost 8 bases and J lost 1, with 12 bases in between. CDR1 is SNHLY, CDR2 FYNNEI, per germline. The CDR3 DNA reads TGTGCCAGCTTTAGGGTCAAGTCCTACAATGAGCAGTTCTTC. It specifies CASFRVKSYNEQFF.

In this sample, this clonotype turned up many times. The V and J genes are TRBV5-4 and TRBJ2-1; D uncertain. Germline CDR1 reads SGHNT; CDR2 reads YYREEE (reference sequence). The V end was cut by 4 bases, the J end by 6 bases, with 23 bases between. This CDR3 has 17 amino acids. The CDR3 is CASSAGPGGISGNEQFF. The CDR3, as DNA: TGTGCCAGCAGCGCCGGGCCAGGTGGGATATCGGGCAATGAGCAGTTCTTC.

This clonotype occurred many times. The rearrangement joins TRBV5-6 to TRBJ2-3; 7 positions match TRBD2. The trim removed 2 bases at V and 0 bases at J, leaving 0 bases unmatched. The CDR3 runs 14 residues. In germline, CDR1 is SGHDT, CDR2 YYEEEE. The CDR3 region has the DNA TGTGCCAGCAGCTTTAGCGGGAGCACAGATACGCAGTATTTT. Translating it yields CASSFSGSTDTQYF.

Only a few counts were recorded for this clonotype. This chain connects TRBV28 to TRBJ2-3; TRBD2 agrees at 14 bases. The CDR3 has 19 amino acids. Germline trimming cut 5 bases from V and 6 bases from J; bases unmatched to any gene: 16. The germline V gene encodes CDR1 MDHEN and CDR2 SYDVKM. CDR3 bases: TGTGCCAGCAGTGCCCCCGGGACTAGCGGGGGCCACTCCACTGATACGCAGTATTTT. It specifies CASSAPGTSGGHSTDTQYF.

This clonotype was found many times. The chain has TRBV9 and TRBJ1-3; D unresolved. The germline V and J ends were trimmed by 5 bases and 0 bases, with 12 bases remaining between them. The CDR3 sequence is 15 residues long. Looked up from germline, CDR1 is SGDLS and CDR2 is YYNGEE. For the CDR3, the DNA is TGTGCCAGCAGTTCGGCCATACGCTCTGGAAACACCATATATTTT. It translates to CASSSAIRSGNTIYF.

This clonotype has a count of ten or more. The CDR3, as DNA: TGTGCCAGCAGCGAGGGACTGCGGCAAGAGACCCAGTACTTC. It yields the protein CASSEGLRQETQYF. The chain couples TRBV13 to TRBJ2-5, with D perhaps matching TRBD2 (6 bases). Trimming left V 5 bases short and J 2 bases short, with 12 bases between. The CDR3 extends over 14 amino acids. Germline V gene lookup returns CDR1 PRHDT and CDR2 FYEKMQ (reference sequence).

This clonotype was counted ten times or more. This sequence joins TRBV29-1 and TRBJ2-3; no reliable D call. The ends were cut back, 5 bases at V and 8 bases at J, with 14 bases in the middle. This CDR3 is built from 12 residues. Germline-derived CDR1 and CDR2 are SQVTM and ANQGSEA. CDR3: CSVTLSVGTQYF. In nucleotides, the CDR3 is TGCAGCGTTACGTTAAGTGTGGGTACGCAGTATTTT.

Many counts were recorded for this clonotype. V and J are TRBV29-1 and TRBJ1-1; tentative D call: TRBD1 (5 bases). The CDR3 covers 13 residues. V was clipped by 6 bases and J by 5 bases, with 16 bases between them. Germline V gives CDR1 SQVTM, CDR2 ANQGSEA. This CDR3 is CSVEVRAGTEAFF. The CDR3 bases are TGCAGCGTCGAGGTCAGGGCCGGGACTGAAGCTTTCTTT. Based on the CDR3 plus reference TRBV29-1 and TRBJ1-1, the full variable domain is SAVISQKPSRDICQRGTSLTIQCQVDSQVTMMFWYRQQPGQSLTLIATANQGSEATYESGFVIDKFPISRPNLTFSTLTVSNMSPEDSSIYLCSVEVRAGTEAFFGQGTRLTVV.

To note about this clonotype: One end of the junction varies from germline; a read error may be responsible. V is TRBV9 and J is TRBJ2-5; TRBD2 aligns across 9 bases. This CDR3 spans 14 amino acids. Per germline, CDR1 SGDLS and CDR2 YYNGEE. The CDR3, as DNA: TGTGCCGGCAGCGACGGACTAGCGCGGGAGACCCAGTACTTC. It yields the protein CAGSDGLARETQYF.

This clonotype was seen a handful of times. This CDR3 reads CASSGTRDIEGGSYEQYV. The CDR3 nucleotides read TGCGCCAGCAGTGGTACCCGGGACATAGAGGGGGGCTCCTACGAGCAGTACGTC. J is TRBJ2-7 and V is TRBV10-2; the D gene could be TRBD1 or TRBD2 (6 bases each). V dropped 4 bases and J dropped 0 bases, with 22 bases sitting between them. Germline CDR1 and CDR2: WSHSY and SAAADI. The CDR3 covers 18 residues.

The chain is built from TRBV20-1 and TRBJ2-3, with 9 positions matching TRBD2. The V segment lost 0 bases and the J segment 3 bases; nucleotides outside the gene matches: 7. The CDR3 runs to 16 residues. CDR1 is DFQATT and CDR2 is SNEGSKA in the germline V gene (reference sequence). CDR3 residues: CSARDRQRGETDTQYF. CDR3 sequence (DNA): TGCAGTGCTAGAGATCGGCAGCGGGGGGAGACAGATACGCAGTATTTT.

This clonotype was seen ten or more times. The chain has TRBV19 and TRBJ2-2; maybe TRBD1 (7 bases). The length of the CDR3 is 15 residues. The germline V gene encodes CDR1 LNHDA and CDR2 SQIVND (reference sequence). With 5 bases removed from V and 1 base from J, the gap between germline ends came to 11 bases. The CDR3 coding sequence is TGTGCCAGTAGTGCGGGACAGCTGAACACCGGGGAGCTGTTTTTT. Translation: CASSAGQLNTGELFF.

This clonotype appeared a few times. The chain carries TRBV7-3 and TRBJ1-1, with D possibly matching TRBD1 (6 bases). There are 12 residues in the CDR3. Trimming stripped 10 bases from V and 3 bases from J, with 12 bases between. Germline-derived CDR1 and CDR2 are SGHTA and FQGTGA. The CDR3 is CATAQGDTEAFF. CDR3 DNA: TGTGCCACCGCACAGGGAGACACTGAAGCTTTCTTT.

This clonotype has just a few counts. V and J are TRBV6-5 and TRBJ1-1; possible D gene TRBD1, 5 bases. The germline CDR1 and CDR2 sequences are MNHEY and SVGAGI. The CDR3 consists of 13 residues. Between the trimmed V and J ends, which lost 10 bases and 4 bases, there was a span of 16 bases. CDR3 DNA: TGTGCCACCGGGGGGGTTGAGGGCACTGAAGCTTTCTTT. Protein product: CATGGVEGTEAFF.

In its sample, this clonotype was seen a few times. V gene TRBV5-4 combines with J gene TRBJ1-1, with D possibly matching TRBD1 (5 bases). Per germline, CDR1 SGHNT and CDR2 YYREEE (reference sequence). The CDR3 has 12 residues. V was shortened by 4 bases and J by 7 bases, with 11 bases between the two germline ends. Here the CDR3 reads CASSPGGVEAFF. The CDR3 nucleotides read TGTGCCAGCAGCCCGGGGGGGGTTGAAGCTTTCTTT.

At least ten counts were recorded for this clonotype. The chain joins TRBV6-5 to TRBJ1-2; D possibly corresponds to TRBD1 (5 bases). Per germline, CDR1 MNHEY and CDR2 SVGAGI. CDR3 length: 13 amino acids. V was pared by 5 bases and J by 5 bases, with 12 bases between. For the CDR3, the DNA is TGTGCCAGCAGTCTCCGGGACCGATATGGCTACACCTTC. Translation: CASSLRDRYGYTF.

V is TRBV9 and J is TRBJ1-2; tentatively, D is TRBD1 (5 bases). The ends were cut back, 4 bases at V and 3 bases at J, with 22 bases in the middle. The CDR3 has 17 residues. CDR1 SGDLS and CDR2 YYNGEE come from the germline V gene. The CDR3 protein is CASSPRHGIGGDYGYTF. The CDR3 region has the DNA TGTGCCAGCAGCCCTCGTCATGGGATCGGGGGAGACTATGGCTACACCTTC.

V and J are TRBV18 and TRBJ1-2; D uncertain. Trimming took off 4 bases at V and 5 bases at J, with 11 bases between the two ends. CDR3 length: 13 amino acids. Germline V lookup: CDR1 KGHSH, CDR2 LQKENI. The CDR3 protein is CASSLDGRYGYTF. The CDR3 DNA reads TGTGCCAGCTCACTGGACGGACGATATGGCTACACCTTC.

This clonotype has only a few counts. This chain joins TRBV15 and TRBJ2-5; D is uncertain. Trimming left V 1 base short and J 4 bases short, with 4 bases between. Germline lookup yields CDR1 LNHNV and CDR2 YYDKDF (reference sequence). The CDR3 spans 12 residues. DNA for the CDR3: TGTGCCACCAGCAGAGTAGTAGAGACCCAGTACTTC. It yields the protein CATSRVVETQYF.

The sample holds many counts of this clonotype. The rearrangement joins TRBV7-2 to TRBJ2-2; perhaps TRBD1 as D (6 bases). Per the germline V gene, CDR1 is SGHTA and CDR2 is FQGNSA. V lost 0 bases to trimming and J lost 0 bases, with 8 bases between them. The CDR3 runs to 16 residues. CDR3 residues: CASSLAGTSNTGELFF. CDR3 DNA: TGTGCCAGCAGCTTAGCGGGGACATCGAACACCGGGGAGCTGTTTTTT.

This clonotype has at least ten counts. The V gene is TRBV19, the J gene TRBJ2-1; no clear D. V was shortened by 5 bases and J by 6 bases, with 11 bases between the two germline ends. The CDR3 totals 13 residues. Per the germline V gene, CDR1 is LNHDA and CDR2 is SQIVND (reference sequence). The CDR3 nucleotides are TGTGCCAGTAGTGCCCGGACGGCCAATGAGCAGTTCTTC. This translates into CASSARTANEQFF.

The chain joins TRBV5-1 to TRBJ2-3; TRBD2 might be the D (6 bases). With 2 bases removed from V and 0 bases from J, the gap between germline ends came to 7 bases. Germline V CDR1 and CDR2: SGHRS, YFSETQ. The CDR3 contains 14 residues. CDR3 sequence: CASSFRGSTDTQYF. CDR3 DNA sequence: TGCGCCAGCAGCTTCCGGGGGAGCACAGATACGCAGTATTTT. The complete variable domain, with remaining parts taken from reference TRBV5-1 and TRBJ2-3, reads KAGVTQTPRYLIKTRGQQVTLSCSPISGHRSVSWYQQTPGQGLQFLFEYFSETQRNKGNFPGRFSGRQFSNSRSEMNVSTLELGDSALYLCASSFRGSTDTQYFGPGTRLTVL.

This clonotype appeared a few times. Here the CDR3 DNA reads TGCAGCGCCACGCGGACAGGGCCTGAAGCTTTCTTT. It yields the protein CSATRTGPEAFF. The rearrangement links TRBV29-1 to TRBJ1-1; 8 bases are shared with TRBD1. Germline values: CDR1 SQVTM, CDR2 ANQGSEA. The CDR3 covers 12 residues. V lost 7 bases to trimming and J lost 6 bases; unmatched junction nucleotides: 7.

The sample holds a few counts of this clonotype. This rearrangement joins TRBV5-1 to TRBJ2-2, with D uncertain. The CDR3 sequence is 12 residues long. Germline V gives CDR1 SGHRS, CDR2 YFSETQ. The V end was cut by 3 bases, the J end by 5 bases, with 5 bases between. This CDR3 reads CASSSPTGELFF. The CDR3 DNA reads as TGCGCCAGCAGCTCGCCTACCGGGGAGCTGTTTTTT.